Listed below are T cell receptor beta chains from one sample, sequenced in a study of vaccination and CD4 T cells after COVID-19. Antigen specificity for these receptors is unknown. MiXCR, run by TCRdb on the PCR reads, gives a single entry per CDR3 protein. The data hold about 24,000 distinct CDR3 sequences, with around 30% observed a single time. The sequencing used CD4+ T cells from blood, cultured in vitro, collected about 7 months after SARS-CoV-2 vaccination. The receptor source for this set is a human donor who had recovered from COVID-19. CDR3s include the opening cysteine and the closing phenylalanine or tryptophan. D genes are given only for firm matches. Part of the rows lack a size; the others show once, few, many or a class for expanded clones.

len: 13; abundance: -; v_gene: TRBV12-3/TRBV12-4; d_gene: -; j_gene: TRBJ1-5; CDR3nt: TGTGCCAGCACCAATGTCGTCCGGGGTCCCCAGCATTTT; CDR3aa: CASTNVVRGPQHF
len: 16; abundance: -; v_gene: TRBV4-2; d_gene: TRBD1; j_gene: TRBJ2-5; CDR3nt: TGTGCCAGCAGCCAACCCACCGGGACAGGGGAAGAGACCCAGTACTTC; CDR3aa: CASSQPTGTGEETQYF
len: 13; abundance: medium-sized; v_gene: TRBV7-9; d_gene: -; j_gene: TRBJ2-5; CDR3nt: TGTGCCAGCAGCTTAGTGGTTGAAGAGACCCAGTACTTC; CDR3aa: CASSLVVEETQYF
len: 15; abundance: few; v_gene: TRBV24-1; d_gene: -; j_gene: TRBJ2-7; CDR3nt: TGTGCCACCAGTGATTCCCGAGCAGGCTCCTACGAGCAGTACTTC; CDR3aa: CATSDSRAGSYEQYF
len: 14; abundance: -; v_gene: TRBV6-1; d_gene: TRBD2; j_gene: TRBJ2-1; CDR3nt: TGTGCCAGCAGACCGACTAGCGGGAGTAATGAGCAGTTCTTC; CDR3aa: CASRPTSGSNEQFF
len: 15; abundance: few; v_gene: TRBV10-3; d_gene: -; j_gene: TRBJ2-3; CDR3nt: TGTGCCATCAGTCAGAGTTATTCGAGCACAGATACGCAGTATTTT; CDR3aa: CAISQSYSSTDTQYF
len: 15; abundance: medium-sized; v_gene: TRBV20-1; d_gene: -; j_gene: TRBJ1-6; CDR3nt: TGCAGTGCTAGGAGGGACGGAAGAAATAATTCACCCCTCCACTTT; CDR3aa: CSARRDGRNNSPLHF
len: 13; abundance: -; v_gene: TRBV6-1; d_gene: TRBD1; j_gene: TRBJ2-3; CDR3nt: TGTGCCGGCGGGACAGGGGTTACAGATACGCAGTATTTT; CDR3aa: CAGGTGVTDTQYF
len: 12; abundance: -; v_gene: TRBV7-8; d_gene: -; j_gene: TRBJ2-5; CDR3nt: TGTGCCAGCAGCCCCATTCAAGAGACCCAGTACTTC; CDR3aa: CASSPIQETQYF
len: 13; abundance: -; v_gene: TRBV7-8; d_gene: -; j_gene: TRBJ2-7; CDR3nt: TGTGCCAGCGCATTAGGGGGACTCGACGAGCAGTACTTC; CDR3aa: CASALGGLDEQYF
len: 14; abundance: few; v_gene: TRBV7-9; d_gene: -; j_gene: TRBJ2-5; CDR3nt: TGTGCCAGCAGCTTAGCGTGGGAACAAGAGACCCAGTACTTC; CDR3aa: CASSLAWEQETQYF
len: 11; abundance: few; v_gene: TRBV24-1; d_gene: -; j_gene: TRBJ2-1; CDR3nt: TGTGCCACCAATGGGAATGGTGAGCAGTTCTTC; CDR3aa: CATNGNGEQFF
len: 14; abundance: -; v_gene: TRBV20-1; d_gene: TRBD2; j_gene: TRBJ2-2; CDR3nt: TGCAGTGCTGAAGCGGGAGGGAGCACCGGGGAGCTGTTTTTT; CDR3aa: CSAEAGGSTGELFF
len: 11; abundance: -; v_gene: TRBV20-1; d_gene: -; j_gene: TRBJ1-1; CDR3nt: TGCAGTGCTAGAGACCAGGGAGGAGCTTTCTTT; CDR3aa: CSARDQGGAFF